The rows below give T cell receptor beta chains drawn from one sample of a study of glioma-infiltrating T cells after dendritic cell vaccination. The table came from immunoSEQ multiplex PCR; TCRdb's copy has only in-frame clones and leaves some out. The data hold approximately 64,000 clones, with 80% to 85% observed a single time. The sequencing used blood, collected before dendritic cell vaccination. The receptors here all came from a human donor with glioblastoma. CDR3s include the opening cysteine and the closing phenylalanine or tryptophan. D genes are given only for firm matches. Clone size is stated in some rows and not others, as once, few, many or a class when expanded.

>TRBJ1-2|TRBV11-3|once|TRBD1
CASSSGQGNYGYTF
TGTGCCAGCAGTTCTGGACAGGGTAACTATGGCTACACCTTC
>TRBJ1-4|TRBV28|few|TRBD1
CASRSGQGATNEKLFF
TGTGCCAGCAGGTCAGGACAGGGGGCAACTAATGAAAAACTGTTTTTT
>TRBJ1-1|TRBV30|-|-
CAWSRGRTEAFF
TGTGCCTGGAGTAGGGGGAGAACTGAAGCTTTCTTT
>TRBJ1-2|TRBV18|few|TRBD1
CASSGTGETNYGYTF
TGTGCCAGCTCAGGTACAGGGGAGACTAACTATGGCTACACCTTC
>TRBJ2-1|TRBV7-9|-|TRBD1
CASTPGQHLFNEQFF
TGTGCCAGCACTCCGGGACAGCACCTGTTCAATGAGCAGTTCTTC
>TRBJ2-5|TRBV6-6|-|-
CASLRGETQYF
TGTGCCAGCCTACGGGGGGAGACCCAGTACTTC
>TRBJ2-1|TRBV30|-|TRBD1
CAWSVGQGLNKQFF
TGTGCCTGGAGTGTCGGACAGGGGTTAAATAAGCAGTTCTTC
>TRBJ2-7|TRBV5-1|-|-
CASSLGGNYEQYF
TGCGCCAGCAGCTTGGGAGGGAACTACGAGCAGTACTTC
>TRBJ1-1|TRBV6-1|-|TRBD1
CATTTGPMNTEAFF
TGTGCCACCACGACAGGGCCAATGAACACTGAAGCTTTCTTT
>TRBJ2-1|TRBV7-7|-|TRBD2
CASSRGLAPGNEQFF
TGTGCTAGCAGCCGGGGACTAGCTCCGGGAAATGAGCAGTTCTTC
>TRBJ1-4|TRBV29-1|-|-
CSVEGTAPGEKLFF
TGCAGCGTTGAGGGGACTGCCCCGGGAGAAAAACTGTTTTTT
>TRBJ1-1|TRBV20-1|-|-
CSASQNTEAFF
TGCAGTGCTAGCCAGAACACTGAAGCTTTCTTT
>TRBJ2-2|TRBV5-8|-|-
CASSVGQYTGELFF
TGTGCCAGCAGCGTGGGACAATACACCGGGGAGCTGTTTTTT
>TRBJ2-2|TRBV9|-|-
CASSPQYGVDFTGELFF
TGTGCCAGCAGCCCCCAATACGGGGTCGATTTCACCGGGGAGCTGTTTTTT
>TRBJ2-7|TRBV11-3|-|-
CASSSPQGPGTYEQYF
TGTGCCAGCAGCTCTCCACAGGGTCCAGGGACCTACGAGCAGTACTTC
>TRBJ2-3|TRBV5-8|-|TRBD1
CASSRWDSRTDTQYF
TGTGCCAGCAGCCGGTGGGACAGCCGCACAGATACGCAGTATTTT
>TRBJ1-4|TRBV27|-|TRBD1
CASSPTGGRYEKLFF
TGTGCCAGCAGTCCGACAGGGGGCCGGTATGAAAAACTGTTTTTT
>TRBJ2-7|TRBV2|-|-
CASSVEDTGEQYF
TGTGCCAGCAGTGTTGAAGACACGGGGGAGCAGTACTTC
>TRBJ1-4|TRBV5-1|few|-
CASSLGPAGNNEKLFF
TGCGCCAGCAGCTTGGGGCCGGCAGGGAATAATGAAAAACTGTTTTTT
>TRBJ1-5|TRBV28|-|TRBD1
CASRGQGVSLQPQHF
TGTGCCAGCAGGGGACAGGGGGTGTCCCTTCAGCCCCAGCATTTT
>TRBJ2-1|TRBV19|-|TRBD2
CASSNGGGTYNEQFF
TGTGCCAGTAGTAACGGCGGGGGAACCTACAATGAGCAGTTCTTC
>TRBJ1-1|TRBV2|-|-
CASSGDTGPEAFF
TGTGCCAGCAGTGGTGACACCGGTCCTGAAGCTTTCTTT
>TRBJ1-5|TRBV5-6|-|-
CASSLGHLTRSFSNQPQHF
TGTGCCAGCAGCTTGGGGCACTTGACACGATCTTTTAGCAATCAGCCCCAGCATTTT
>TRBJ2-2|TRBV28|-|-
CASSRGGINTGELFF
TGTGCCAGCAGCAGAGGGGGAATAAACACCGGGGAGCTGTTTTTT
>TRBJ1-6|TRBV19|once|-
CASSTGDKQTGPLHF
TGTGCCAGTAGTACTGGGGACAAGCAGACTGGACCCCTCCACTTT
>TRBJ1-1|TRBV5-1|-|-
CASKMSRQAEAFF
TGCGCCAGCAAGATGAGCAGACAAGCTGAAGCTTTCTTT
>TRBJ1-3|TRBV9|-|TRBD1
CASSTTGDPIYF
TGTGCCAGCAGCACAACAGGGGATCCCATATATTTT
>TRBJ1-1|TRBV14|-|-
CASSQVLQAPVAFF
TGTGCCAGCAGCCAAGTTCTACAGGCGCCTGTAGCTTTCTTT
>TRBJ2-7|TRBV9|-|-
CASSVGSGRYEQYF
TGTGCCAGCAGCGTAGGATCAGGGAGGTACGAGCAGTACTTC
>TRBJ1-3|TRBV7-2|once|-
CASSANRGNTIYF
TGTGCCAGCAGCGCCAACAGGGGAAACACCATATATTTT
>TRBJ1-3|TRBV6-5|-|TRBD1
CASSLDRGPGNTIYF
TGTGCCAGCAGTCTGGACAGGGGGCCAGGAAACACCATATATTTT
>TRBJ2-7|TRBV7-9|-|TRBD1
CASSPRQGSYEQYF
TGTGCCAGCAGCCCCCGACAGGGCTCCTACGAGCAGTACTTC
>TRBJ2-7|TRBV6-5|once|-
CASSYSSGSYEQYF
TGTGCCAGCAGTTACTCCAGCGGGTCCTACGAGCAGTACTTC
>TRBJ2-7|TRBV19|-|TRBD1
CATTAGTGSSYEQYF
TGTGCCACCACGGCTGGGACAGGGAGCTCCTACGAGCAGTACTTC
>TRBJ2-7|TRBV29-1|-|TRBD1
CSVTYRQGVSYEQYF
TGCAGCGTAACATATCGGCAGGGGGTTTCCTACGAGCAGTACTTC
>TRBJ2-2|TRBV30|-|-
CAWLPRPMGPWTGELFF
TGTGCCTGGCTGCCCAGACCGATGGGGCCGTGGACCGGGGAGCTGTTTTTT
>TRBJ2-2|TRBV2|-|-
CASDVLGEGELFF
TGTGCCAGCGATGTTCTTGGGGAGGGGGAGCTGTTTTTT
>TRBJ1-6|TRBV25-1|-|TRBD1
CASSPPGQDNSPLHF
TGTGCCAGCAGTCCCCCGGGACAGGATAATTCACCCCTCCACTTT
>TRBJ2-2|TRBV27|-|TRBD1
CASTSDRGRGTGELFF
TGTGCCAGCACCTCCGACAGGGGGCGAGGCACCGGGGAGCTGTTTTTT
>TRBJ2-3|TRBV5-1|-|-
CASSLGVGGLYTQYF
TGCGCCAGCAGCTTGGGCGTGGGGGGGCTTTATACGCAGTATTTT
>TRBJ1-3|TRBV30|-|TRBD1
CAWSVQGAVGNTIYF
TGTGCCTGGAGTGTACAGGGGGCTGTTGGAAACACCATATATTTT
>TRBJ1-5|TRBV5-1|-|TRBD1
CASSVDRGDNQPQHF
TGCGCCAGCAGCGTGGACAGGGGGGACAATCAGCCCCAGCATTTT
>TRBJ1-6|TRBV6-6|-|-
CASSPEGGPSPLHF
TGTGCCAGCAGCCCTGAAGGTGGGCCCTCACCCCTCCACTTT